The entry that follows covers one T cell receptor beta chain sequence. Its antigen is as yet unknown. Single viable CD3+CD4+CD8-CD45RO+ cells were sorted as the memory CD4+ T cells. CMV serostatus came from serum IgG against pp150, pp28, p38, p52. These data originate in a study of memory CD4+ T cells and cytomegalovirus serostatus. General study findings and limits: A US-trained random forest predicted CMV serostatus with median AUC approximately 0.9.

Assay used: immunoSEQ multiplex PCR; TCRdb lists only in-frame clones, some missing. The sample has under 55,000 clones; about 80% are singletons. The CDR3 has 13 residues. Trimming removed 4 bases from V and 2 bases from J, with 10 bases in between. CDR1 SQVTM and CDR2 ANQGSEA come from the germline V gene. The J gene is TRBJ2-3, the V gene TRBV29-1; D gene ambiguous. This TCR was recovered from an adult in good health and CMV-seropositive. The sample consisted of memory CD4+ T cells from blood. The CDR3 loop reads CSVGPGTTDTQYF. The CDR3 DNA reads as TGCAGCGTTGGGCCAGGCACCACAGATACGCAGTATTTT.